Detailed here is one T cell receptor beta chain. Its target is not known. V lost 0 bases and J lost 6; bases outside the gene matches: 5. CDR1 and CDR2 from the germline V gene are SGHDT and YYEEEE. CDR3 length equals 15 residues. These data are taken from a study of shared clonotypes between healthy human individuals. Original processing notes: ImmunoSEQ yielded junction-only sequences lacking quality scores, so filtering differed. Only in-frame clones appear in the TCRdb table, and some are missing; sequencing was by immunoSEQ multiplex PCR. V and J calls and clone size come straight from that table; D and trimming were deduced from the DNA. The table shows around 2.1 million clones, with roughly 91% occurring only once. Naive CD8 cells lacked CD45RO and underwent positive selection for CCR7, leaving out terminally differentiated effector memory CD45RA+ cells. Study-level points and caveats: Only blood was sampled; tissue repertoires likely differ.

Sequenced input: naive CD8+ T cells from PBMCs. The chain combines TRBV5-6 with TRBJ1-5, with TRBD1 matching 8 bases. This sequence originates from a man between 18 and 29 years old in good health. Some clones in this sample may be carry-over from other donors' samples. CDR3 loop: CASSLGTGLVQPQHF. As DNA, the CDR3 is TGTGCCAGCAGCTTGGGGACAGGGTTAGTTCAGCCCCAGCATTTT. The variable domain in full, completed from reference TRBV5-6 and TRBJ1-5, reads DAGVTQSPTHLIKTRGQQVTLRCSPKSGHDTVSWYQQALGQGPQFIFQYYEEEERQRGNFPDRFSGHQFPNYSSELNVNALLLGDSALYLCASSLGTGLVQPQHFGDGTRLSIL.